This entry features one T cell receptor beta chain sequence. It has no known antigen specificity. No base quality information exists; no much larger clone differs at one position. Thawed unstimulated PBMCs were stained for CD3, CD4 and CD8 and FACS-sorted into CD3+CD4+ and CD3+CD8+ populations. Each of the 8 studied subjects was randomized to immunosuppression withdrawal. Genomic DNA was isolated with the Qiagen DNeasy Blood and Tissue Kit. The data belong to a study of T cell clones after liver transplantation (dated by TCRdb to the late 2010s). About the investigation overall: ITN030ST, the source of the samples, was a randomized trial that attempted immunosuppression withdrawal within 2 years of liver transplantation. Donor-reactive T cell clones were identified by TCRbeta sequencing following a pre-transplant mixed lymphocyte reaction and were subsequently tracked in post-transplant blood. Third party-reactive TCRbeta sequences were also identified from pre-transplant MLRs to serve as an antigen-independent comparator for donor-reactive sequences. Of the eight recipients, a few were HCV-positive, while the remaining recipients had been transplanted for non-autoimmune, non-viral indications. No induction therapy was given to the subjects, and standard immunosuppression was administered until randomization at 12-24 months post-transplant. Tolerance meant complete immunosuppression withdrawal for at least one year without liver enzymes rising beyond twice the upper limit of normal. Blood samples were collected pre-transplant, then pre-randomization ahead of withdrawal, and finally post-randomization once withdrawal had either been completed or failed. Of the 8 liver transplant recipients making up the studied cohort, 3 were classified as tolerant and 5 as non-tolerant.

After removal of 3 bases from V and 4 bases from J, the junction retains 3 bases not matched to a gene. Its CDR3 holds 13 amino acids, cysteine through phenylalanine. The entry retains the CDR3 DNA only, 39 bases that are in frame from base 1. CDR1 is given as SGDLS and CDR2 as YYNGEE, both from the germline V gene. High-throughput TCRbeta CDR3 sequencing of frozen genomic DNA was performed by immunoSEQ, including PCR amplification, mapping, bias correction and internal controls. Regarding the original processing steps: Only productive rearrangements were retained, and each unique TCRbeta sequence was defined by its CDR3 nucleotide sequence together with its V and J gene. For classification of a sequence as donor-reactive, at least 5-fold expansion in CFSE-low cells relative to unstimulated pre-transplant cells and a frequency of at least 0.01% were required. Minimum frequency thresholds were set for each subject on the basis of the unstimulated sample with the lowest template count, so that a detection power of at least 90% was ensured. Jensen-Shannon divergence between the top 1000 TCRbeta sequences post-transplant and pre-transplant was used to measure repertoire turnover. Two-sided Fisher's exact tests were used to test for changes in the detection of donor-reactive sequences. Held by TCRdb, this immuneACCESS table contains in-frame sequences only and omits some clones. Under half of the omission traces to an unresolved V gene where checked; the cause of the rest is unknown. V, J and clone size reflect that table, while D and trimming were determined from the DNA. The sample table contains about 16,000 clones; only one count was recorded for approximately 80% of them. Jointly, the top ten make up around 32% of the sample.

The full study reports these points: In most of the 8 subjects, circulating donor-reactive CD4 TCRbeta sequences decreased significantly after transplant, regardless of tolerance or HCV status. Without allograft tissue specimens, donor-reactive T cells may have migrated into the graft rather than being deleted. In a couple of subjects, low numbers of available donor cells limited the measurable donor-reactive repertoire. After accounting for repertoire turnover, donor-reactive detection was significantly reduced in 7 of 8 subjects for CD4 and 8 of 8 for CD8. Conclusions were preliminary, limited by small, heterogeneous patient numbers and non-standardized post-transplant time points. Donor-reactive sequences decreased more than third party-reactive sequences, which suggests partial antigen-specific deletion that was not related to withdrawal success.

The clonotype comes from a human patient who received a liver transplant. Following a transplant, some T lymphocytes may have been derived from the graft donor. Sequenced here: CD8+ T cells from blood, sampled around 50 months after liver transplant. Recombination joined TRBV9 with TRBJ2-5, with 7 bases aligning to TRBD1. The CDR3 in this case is CASSEGDRETQYF. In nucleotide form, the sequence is TGTGCCAGCAGCGAGGGGGACAGAGAGACCCAGTACTTC.